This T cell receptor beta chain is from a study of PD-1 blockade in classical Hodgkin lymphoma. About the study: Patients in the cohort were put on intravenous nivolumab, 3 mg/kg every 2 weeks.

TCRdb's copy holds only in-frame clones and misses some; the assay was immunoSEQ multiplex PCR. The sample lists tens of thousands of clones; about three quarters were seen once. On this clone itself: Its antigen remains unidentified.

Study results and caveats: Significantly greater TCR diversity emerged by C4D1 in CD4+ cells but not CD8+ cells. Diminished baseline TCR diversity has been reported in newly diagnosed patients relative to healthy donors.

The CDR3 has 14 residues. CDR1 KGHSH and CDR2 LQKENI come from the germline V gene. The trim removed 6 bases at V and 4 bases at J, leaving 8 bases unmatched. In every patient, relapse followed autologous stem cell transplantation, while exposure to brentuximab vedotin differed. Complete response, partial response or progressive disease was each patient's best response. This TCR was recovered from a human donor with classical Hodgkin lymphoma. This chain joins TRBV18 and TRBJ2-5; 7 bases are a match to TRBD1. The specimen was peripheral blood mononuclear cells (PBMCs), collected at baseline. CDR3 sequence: CASSSTGERETQYF. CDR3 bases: TGTGCCAGCTCGTCAACAGGGGAAAGAGAGACCCAGTACTTC.